This passage covers 24 T cell receptor beta chains from one sample sequenced in a study of low-dose radiotherapy and immunotherapy resistance in tumors. Both TCRalpha and TCRbeta chains were reverse transcribed with V-gene-specific primers. With a V-primer adapter and a constant-region primer, TCRs were amplified for approximately 19 PCR cycles. TCRdb analysed the reads with MiXCR anew, one entry per CDR3 protein. Of approximately 100,000 distinct CDR3 sequences listed, less than 25% are singletons. Specified time point: after trial treatment. Documented treatment: LDRT plus nivolumab, ipilimumab, low-dose cyclophosphamide and aspirin (RACIN trial). Sequencing was performed on PBMCs, taken after low-dose radiotherapy plus immunotherapy. Source of these receptors: a male donor with prostate cancer.

This clonotype showed up many times. The chain employs TRBV11-2 and TRBJ2-7; D call uncertain. The CDR3 consists of 11 residues. CDR1 and CDR2 (germline): SGHAT, FQNNGV. Trimming pared 0 bases from V and 3 bases from J, leaving 0 bases between. This chain's CDR3 is CASSLDYEQYF. The DNA for the CDR3 is TGTGCCAGCAGCTTAGACTACGAGCAGTACTTC.

The J gene is TRBJ2-1, the V gene TRBV6-2 or TRBV6-3; TRBD1 matches 12 bases. The germline gives CDR1 MNHEY, CDR2 SVGEGT. The CDR3 contains 17 residues. V was clipped by 6 bases and J by 1 base; unmatched bases: 7. The CDR3 spells CASSSGTGGASYNEQFF. The CDR3 nucleotides are TGTGCCAGCAGCTCCGGGACAGGGGGCGCATCCTACAATGAGCAGTTCTTC.

This clonotype was detected many times. The CDR3 loop is CALGPIYEQYF. The CDR3 DNA follows: TGTGCCTTGGGCCCTATCTACGAGCAGTACTTC. V usage is TRBV7-9 and J usage is TRBJ2-7; D is unresolved. Trimming shortened V by 11 bases and J by 3 bases, and 11 bases separated the two germline ends. The CDR3 is 11 amino acids. Germline CDR1 SEHNR, CDR2 FQNEAQ (reference sequence). The entire variable domain, with the rest obtained from reference TRBV7-9 and TRBJ2-7, is as follows: DTGVSQNPRHKITKRGQNVTFRCDPISEHNRLYWYRQTLGQGPEFLTYFQNEAQLEKSRLLSDRFSAERPKGSFSTLEIQRTEQGDSAMYLCALGPIYEQYFGPGTRLTVT.

As for this clonotype: The likely explanation is a read error, given a far larger clone one base away. The CDR3 loop reads CAGSFFATNEKLFF. CDR3 DNA: TGTGCCGGCAGCTTCTTTGCAACTAATGAAAAACTGTTTTTT. The V call is TRBV5-1, the J call TRBJ1-4; no definite D call. This CDR3 is built from 14 residues. Per the germline V gene, CDR1 is SGHRS and CDR2 is YFSETQ.

This clonotype was counted only a few times. Since the CDR3 does not end with the conserved phenylalanine or tryptophan, this likely comes from a read error. It is unclear where the CDR3 begins or ends on the DNA, so no DNA is shown, and the CDR3 is as TCRdb lists it. The gene calls are TRBV23-1 and TRBJ1-5; TRBD1 is taken as the D call from the table, unchecked against the DNA. TRBV23-1 is an open reading frame whose function is uncertain. The length of the CDR3 is 14 amino acids, counting both ends. The CDR3 reads CASIQGFGTISPSI.

This clonotype was picked up many times. The chain is built from TRBV12-3 or TRBV12-4 and TRBJ1-2; possibly TRBD1 for D (6 bases). With 7 bases removed from V and 0 bases from J, the gap between germline ends came to 12 bases. The CDR3 totals 14 residues. The CDR3 here is CASKTGPSNYGYTF. The CDR3 coding sequence is TGTGCCAGCAAGACAGGTCCCTCTAACTATGGCTACACCTTC.

This clonotype was found a few times. The chain uses TRBV4-2 and TRBJ2-1, with D unclear. Trimming shortened V by 0 bases and J by 2 bases, and 5 bases separated the two germline ends. This CDR3 has 14 amino acids. CDR1 LGHNA and CDR2 YNFKEQ come from the germline V gene. CDR3: CASSQEAPYNEQFF. The CDR3 DNA follows: TGTGCCAGCAGCCAAGAAGCCCCCTACAATGAGCAGTTCTTC.

V usage is TRBV19 and J usage is TRBJ1-2; D may be TRBD1 (5 bases). Germline CDR1 LNHDA, CDR2 SQIVND (reference sequence). The CDR3 totals 13 residues. V lost 5 bases and J lost 11, with 18 bases in between. Here the CDR3 DNA reads TGTGCCAGTAGTTATCGTCAGGGCTCTTTGTACACCTTC. Translated, it gives CASSYRQGSLYTF. The whole variable domain, remainder taken from reference TRBV19 and TRBJ1-2, is DGGITQSPKYLFRKEGQNVTLSCEQNLNHDAMYWYRQDPGQGLRLIYYSQIVNDFQKGDIAEGYSVSREKKESFPLTVTSAQKNPTAFYLCASSYRQGSLYTFGSGTRLTVV.

There are many counts of this clonotype. The J gene is TRBJ2-7, the V gene TRBV6-2 or TRBV6-3; D remains ambiguous. Germline V gene data show CDR1 as MNHEY and CDR2 as SVGEGT. The CDR3 sequence is 13 residues long. Trimming shortened V by 8 bases and J by 3 bases, and 14 bases separated the two germline ends. Written as DNA, the CDR3 is TGTGCCAGCTCGGGTGCTAATAACTACGAGCAGTACTTC. Amino acid sequence: CASSGANNYEQYF.

The chain carries TRBV9 and TRBJ2-5; 7 positions agree with TRBD1. Trimming took 0 bases from V and 4 from J; bases not matched to a gene: 15. Germline CDR1 and CDR2: SGDLS and YYNGEE. The CDR3 consists of 18 residues. The CDR3 DNA reads as TGTGCCAGCAGCGTAGCTCCCCGACAGGGAAAAGAACGAGAGACCCAGTACTTC. Its translation: CASSVAPRQGKERETQYF.

Note on this clonotype: A read error likely explains this, since a far larger clone differs by one base. The CDR3 sequence is CASSLRLAEYNEQYF. The DNA of the CDR3 is TGTGCCAGCAGCCTCCGACTAGCGGAATACAATGAGCAGTACTTC. The chain carries TRBV5-5 and TRBJ2-7, with 9 positions matching TRBD2. CDR1 is SGHKS, CDR2 YYEKEE, per germline (reference sequence). This CDR3 has 15 amino acids. With V trimmed by 4 bases and J by 7 bases, 12 bases remained unmatched.

This clonotype appeared a few times. Since a far larger clone is one base different, this is likely a read error. This rearrangement joins TRBV6-5 to TRBJ2-5; D remains unclear. The length of the CDR3 is 12 residues. Trimming shortened V by 6 bases and J by 11 bases, and 16 bases separated the two germline ends. Germline assignment: CDR1 MNHEY and CDR2 SVGAGI. DNA of the CDR3: TGTGCCAGCAGCACCGTGGGTAATGAGCAGTACTTC. Amino acids: CASSTVGNEQYF.

The table lists this clonotype with many counts. The rearrangement links TRBV15 to TRBJ2-2, with 7 bases fitting TRBD2. V shed 1 base, J shed 7 bases, and the junction held 9 bases outside the gene matches. Germline CDR1 LNHNV, CDR2 YYDKDF (reference sequence). This CDR3 is built from 16 residues. CDR3 loop: CATSRGRRGRFGELFF. DNA of the CDR3: TGTGCCACCAGCAGAGGAAGGCGGGGGAGGTTCGGGGAGCTGTTTTTT. Full variable domain (outside the CDR3, taken from reference TRBV15 and TRBJ2-2): DAMVIQNPRYQVTQFGKPVTLSCSQTLNHNVMYWYQQKSSQAPKLLFHYYDKDFNNEADTPDNFQSRRPNTSFCFLDIRSPGLGDTAMYLCATSRGRRGRFGELFFGEGSRLTVL.

In its sample, this clonotype was seen many times. This rearrangement joins TRBV5-1 to TRBJ2-2, with 7 positions matching TRBD1. The CDR3 is 14 residues long. Unmatched junction bases numbered 7, after V lost 4 bases and J lost 7 bases. The germline CDR1 and CDR2 sequences are SGHRS and YFSETQ. CDR3 DNA: TGCGCCAGCAGCACGACAGGGTACGGCGGGGAGCTGTTTTTT. This gives the protein CASSTTGYGGELFF.

This clonotype has at least ten counts. V gene TRBV11-2 combines with J gene TRBJ1-4; 11 bases map to TRBD1. Germline assignment: CDR1 SGHAT and CDR2 FQNNGV. The CDR3 consists of 14 residues. The ends lost 5 bases at V and 7 bases at J; junction bases unmatched: 3. CDR3 DNA sequence: TGTGCCAGCAGCCCAGGGACAGGGGGTGAAAAACTGTTTTTT. It codes for CASSPGTGGEKLFF.

Of note for this clonotype: The germline gene is not matched at one end of the junction; a read error may be the cause. V usage is TRBV11-2 and J usage is TRBJ2-2, with 10 bases lining up with TRBD2. This CDR3 is 19 amino acids long. CDR1 and CDR2 from the germline V gene are SGHAT and FQNNGV. Here the CDR3 reads CASSSGRLAGAPGTGELIF. CDR3 coding DNA: TGTGCCAGCAGCTCGGGAAGGCTAGCGGGGGCCCCGGGAACCGGGGAGCTGATTTTT.

This clonotype appeared many times. In nucleotides, the CDR3 is TGTGCCAGCAGCTCCGCCGGCCCAGTATCATACGAGCAGTACTTC. It encodes CASSSAGPVSYEQYF. This chain joins TRBV4-2 and TRBJ2-7, with no clear D. V dropped 5 bases and J dropped 4 bases, with 18 bases sitting between them. Per germline, CDR1 LGHNA and CDR2 YNFKEQ. CDR3 length equals 15 residues.

This chain links TRBV6-2 or TRBV6-3 with TRBJ2-7; the match to TRBD2 covers 13 bases. Per germline, CDR1 MNHEY and CDR2 SVGEGT. The CDR3 extends over 16 amino acids. V lost 6 bases and J lost 2; bases outside the gene matches: 7. CDR3 sequence reads: CASRTAGTSGTYEQYF. DNA of the CDR3: TGTGCCAGCAGAACAGCCGGGACTAGCGGGACCTACGAGCAGTACTTC.

Ten or more counts support this clonotype. The chain is built from TRBV29-1 and TRBJ1-2, with D maybe TRBD1 (6 bases). The V gene's germline CDR1 is SQVTM and CDR2 ANQGSEA. Trimming removed 7 bases from V and 8 bases from J, with 14 bases in between. CDR3 length: 11 amino acids. This chain's CDR3 is CSGRGDWGYTF. CDR3 DNA sequence: TGCAGCGGCAGGGGAGACTGGGGCTACACCTTC. Based on the CDR3 plus reference TRBV29-1 and TRBJ1-2, the full variable domain is SAVISQKPSRDICQRGTSLTIQCQVDSQVTMMFWYRQQPGQSLTLIATANQGSEATYESGFVIDKFPISRPNLTFSTLTVSNMSPEDSSIYLCSGRGDWGYTFGSGTRLTVV.

This chain joins TRBV12-3 or TRBV12-4 and TRBJ1-3; D unclear. This CDR3 spans 16 amino acids. V lost 4 bases and J lost 2, with 15 bases in between. In DNA form, the CDR3 reads TGTGCCAGCAGTTCAGTCCCGGGTGGAGCTGGAAACACCATATATTTT. Translated: CASSSVPGGAGNTIYF.

This clonotype has a handful of counts. For the CDR3, the DNA is TGTGCCAGCAGTTTTCTAGCGGGTGCTAGTAATACGCAGTATTTT. Its translation is CASSFLAGASNTQYF. The chain combines TRBV12-3 or TRBV12-4 with TRBJ2-3; 8 nucleotides line up with TRBD2. V shed 3 bases, J shed 7 bases, and the junction held 9 bases outside the gene matches. This CDR3 has 15 residues.

This clonotype showed up many times. The genes are TRBV20-1 and TRBJ1-3, with TRBD1 identical over 8 bases. V was clipped by 2 bases and J by 4 bases; unmatched bases: 7. CDR1 is DFQATT and CDR2 is SNEGSKA in the germline V gene (reference sequence). The CDR3 consists of 15 residues. CDR3 amino acids: CSARSDRGFGNTIYF. The CDR3 DNA reads TGCAGTGCTAGATCCGACAGGGGATTCGGAAACACCATATATTTT.

This clonotype has ten or more counts. V usage is TRBV2 and J usage is TRBJ2-3; TRBD2 matches 7 bases. CDR3 length: 14 amino acids. Germline CDR1 is SNHLY and CDR2 is FYNNEI. V dropped 8 bases and J dropped 6; count of bases not matched to a gene: 11. The CDR3 DNA reads as TGTGCCAGCCGGAGCGGGGCCCCAGGGGATACGCAGTATTTT. Its protein product is CASRSGAPGDTQYF. Full variable domain (rest looked up from reference TRBV2 and TRBJ2-3): EPEVTQTPSHQVTQMGQEVILRCVPISNHLYFYWYRQILGQKVEFLVSFYNNEISEKSEIFDDQFSVERPDGSNFTLKIRSTKLEDSAMYFCASRSGAPGDTQYFGPGTRLTVL.

At least ten counts were recorded for this clonotype. The rearrangement joins TRBV20-1 to TRBJ2-5, with 9 positions matching TRBD2. The CDR3 is 16 residues long. V trimming: 6 bases; J trimming: 0 bases; junction bases outside the gene matches: 11. Per germline, CDR1 DFQATT and CDR2 SNEGSKA (reference sequence). The CDR3 DNA reads TGCAGTGCCACCGCGGGGGGGTTGGTGTACCAAGAGACCCAGTACTTC. Protein product: CSATAGGLVYQETQYF.